These 24 T cell receptor beta chains were sequenced from one sample in a study of OX40 agonist ivuxolimab in advanced cancers. The data were produced by immunoSEQ multiplex PCR, yet TCRdb's version contains in-frame clones alone and is incomplete. The sample lists approximately 60,000 clones; 83% were seen once. The sample consisted of CD4+ or CD8+ T cells sorted from blood, taken in a trial of the OX40 agonist ivuxolimab. Source of these receptors: an adult with an advanced solid tumor such as melanoma, head and neck, liver or kidney cancer.

The chain links TRBV5-1 to TRBJ2-2; 7 bases line up with TRBD1. The CDR3 has 14 residues. Per germline, CDR1 SGHRS and CDR2 YFSETQ. Trimming at V came to 1 base and at J to 6 bases, leaving 3 bases not matched to a gene. The CDR3: CASSLQGGPGELFF. For the CDR3, the DNA is TGCGCCAGCAGCTTGCAAGGGGGCCCCGGGGAGCTGTTTTTT.

Details on this clone: One end of the junction does not line up with germline, which may come from a read error. The chain carries TRBV7-9 and TRBJ2-1, with TRBD2 as a possible D gene (7 bases). The CDR3 runs to 15 residues. The germline gives CDR1 SEHNR, CDR2 FQNEAQ (reference sequence). The CDR3 loop is CASTLTQGRAHEQFF. Written as DNA, the CDR3 is TGTGCCAGCACCTTAACTCAGGGGAGGGCCCATGAGCAGTTCTTC.

This clone has a handful of counts. The chain is built from TRBV19 and TRBJ1-1; D is undetermined. Germline V lookup: CDR1 LNHDA, CDR2 SQIVND (reference sequence). The V end lost 1 base, the J end lost 5 bases, and 14 bases lay between the germline ends. The CDR3 has 15 amino acids. CDR3 sequence (DNA): TGTGCCAGTAGTATAGGAGGCCAAAGGCCGACTGAAGCTTTCTTT. It is translated as CASSIGGQRPTEAFF. The full variable domain, with the rest looked up from reference TRBV19 and TRBJ1-1, is DGGITQSPKYLFRKEGQNVTLSCEQNLNHDAMYWYRQDPGQGLRLIYYSQIVNDFQKGDIAEGYSVSREKKESFPLTVTSAQKNPTAFYLCASSIGGQRPTEAFFGQGTRLTVV.

J is TRBJ2-3 and V is TRBV7-9, with 8 bases that match TRBD1. V shed 3 bases and J 4 bases; nucleotides not matched to a gene: 3. The CDR3 totals 14 residues. Germline V gene sequence: CDR1 SEHNR, CDR2 FQNEAQ (reference sequence). In DNA form, the CDR3 reads TGTGCCAGCAGCTTCCAGGGGGCGGCAGATACGCAGTATTTT. Its protein product is CASSFQGAADTQYF.

The chain recombines TRBV7-3 with TRBJ1-1; D gene unclear. The length of the CDR3 is 13 residues. The germline V gene has CDR1 SGHTA and CDR2 FQGTGA. The ends were cut back, 4 bases at V and 0 bases at J, with 6 bases in the middle. Written as DNA, the CDR3 is TGTGCCAGCAGCTCGACTGTGAACACTGAAGCTTTCTTT. Its protein product is CASSSTVNTEAFF.

CDR3 sequence reads: CASSRISDRAADGYTF. CDR3 nucleotides: TGTGCCAGCTCACGAATATCGGACAGGGCCGCGGATGGCTACACCTTC. V usage is TRBV18 and J usage is TRBJ1-2; 8 nucleotides align to TRBD1. Trimming at V came to 4 bases and at J to 6 bases, leaving 13 bases not matched to a gene. Germline CDR1 reads KGHSH; CDR2 reads LQKENI. The CDR3 contains 16 residues.

By frequency in the sample, this clone is medium-sized (0.01 to 0.1%). The chain combines TRBV23-1 with TRBJ2-7; D unresolved. TRBV23-1 has ORF status, its function being uncertain. Between the trimmed V and J ends, which lost 11 bases and 2 bases, there was a span of 7 bases. The CDR3 has 10 residues. CDR3: CAVPPYEQYF. CDR3 nucleotides: TGCGCCGTGCCCCCCTACGAGCAGTACTTC.

V is TRBV7-9 and J is TRBJ2-3; 8 bases align to TRBD1. Per germline, CDR1 SEHNR and CDR2 FQNEAQ (reference sequence). Losses at the gene ends were 10 bases for V and 3 bases for J; bases not matched to a gene: 6. CDR3 size: 13 residues. The CDR3 region has the DNA TGTGCCACCCGGCACAGGGGGACAGATACGCAGTATTTT. Residues: CATRHRGTDTQYF.

The V gene is TRBV18, the J gene TRBJ2-2; tentative D call: TRBD1 (5 bases). Trimming cost V 3 bases and J 2 bases, with 16 bases left between them. CDR1 is KGHSH, CDR2 LQKENI, per germline. The CDR3 spans 17 residues. CDR3 DNA: TGTGCCAGCTCACCGGTCGGACATCGGGCCAACACCGGGGAGCTGTTTTTT. Translated, it gives CASSPVGHRANTGELFF. Looking up the rest from reference TRBV18 and TRBJ2-2 gives the full variable domain: NAGVMQNPRHLVRRRGQEARLRCSPMKGHSHVYWYRQLPEEGLKFMVYLQKENIIDESGMPKERFSAEFPKEGPSILRIQQVVRGDSAAYFCASSPVGHRANTGELFFGEGSRLTVL.

This chain uses TRBV14 with TRBJ1-1; TRBD1 might be the D (5 bases). V was shortened by 4 bases and J by 3 bases, with 9 bases between the two germline ends. CDR3 length: 13 amino acids. From germline, CDR1 is SGHDN and CDR2 FVKESK. CDR3 protein: CASSRTTDTEAFF. Here the CDR3 DNA reads TGTGCCAGCAGCCGAACGACAGACACTGAAGCTTTCTTT.

Comment on this clone: Other DNA sequences within the sample encode an identical CDR3. The chain recombines TRBV4-1 with TRBJ1-1; no reliable D call. The germline gives CDR1 MGHRA, CDR2 YSYEKL. V was shortened by 1 base and J by 6 bases, with 18 bases between the two germline ends. The CDR3 extends over 16 amino acids. In DNA, the CDR3 is TGCGCCAGCAGCCAAGCTTTGAACCGGGATGGGCCTGAAGCTTTCTTT. It is translated as CASSQALNRDGPEAFF.

The chain links TRBV7-9 to TRBJ2-1; no definite D call. Trimming shortened V by 10 bases and J by 9 bases, and 13 bases separated the two germline ends. Looked up from germline, CDR1 is SEHNR and CDR2 is FQNEAQ (reference sequence). This CDR3 region has 11 residues. CDR3 amino acids: CATDKSAEQFF. CDR3 in DNA: TGTGCCACCGATAAATCGGCTGAGCAGTTCTTC.

The V call is TRBV2, the J call TRBJ1-6; the D gene is possibly TRBD1 (6 bases). V lost 4 bases to trimming and J lost 7 bases, with 14 bases between them. The V gene's germline CDR1 is SNHLY and CDR2 FYNNEI. CDR3 length equals 15 residues. The CDR3 DNA sequence: TGTGCCAGCAGTGGTTGGGGGGCGGAGAATTCACCCCTCCACTTT. Translation gives CASSGWGAENSPLHF.

By sample share, this clone is medium-sized (0.01 to 0.1%). V gene TRBV2 combines with J gene TRBJ1-5; no definite D call. This CDR3 comprises 16 residues. The germline V gene encodes CDR1 SNHLY and CDR2 FYNNEI. V shed 3 bases and J shed 2 bases, with 14 bases lying between them. The CDR3 nucleotides are TGTGCCAGCAGTGACGTTGGGGAATTCGGCAATCAGCCCCAGCATTTT. It translates to CASSDVGEFGNQPQHF.

DNA for the CDR3: TGTGCCAGCAGTGAACAGGGGGCAGGGACTGAAGCTTTCTTT. It translates to CASSEQGAGTEAFF. V gene TRBV2 combines with J gene TRBJ1-1, with 8 bases that match TRBD1. The CDR3 extends over 14 amino acids. The V and J ends lost 2 bases and 5 bases, in that order; junction bases with no gene match: 4. Germline lookup yields CDR1 SNHLY and CDR2 FYNNEI.

This chain links TRBV6-5 with TRBJ2-3; weak D call: TRBD2 (5 bases). V was clipped by 0 bases and J by 2 bases, with 12 bases between them. CDR3 length equals 16 residues. Looked up from germline, CDR1 is MNHEY and CDR2 is SVGAGI. The chain's CDR3 is CASSYSPSTSTDTQYF. CDR3 DNA sequence: TGTGCCAGCAGTTACTCCCCTAGCACCTCCACAGATACGCAGTATTTT.

In this sample, this clone turned up once. The V and J genes are TRBV11-3 and TRBJ2-5; D remains unclear. The CDR3 loop spans 14 amino acids. The germline V and J ends were trimmed by 5 bases and 2 bases, with 12 bases remaining between them. The germline CDR1 and CDR2 sequences are SGHNT and YENEEA. The CDR3 DNA is TGTGCCAGCAGCCAAAGTGGGCAGCAAGAGACCCAGTACTTC. Its protein is CASSQSGQQETQYF.

J is TRBJ2-7 and V is TRBV30; D remains ambiguous. The CDR3 length is 12 residues. Trimming removed 2 bases at V and 6 bases at J, with 11 bases between. The germline V gene has CDR1 GTSNPN and CDR2 SVGIG (reference sequence). The CDR3 is CAWSPQVREQYF. Here the CDR3 DNA reads TGTGCCTGGAGTCCCCAGGTCCGCGAGCAGTACTTC. Full variable domain (outside the CDR3, taken from reference TRBV30 and TRBJ2-7): SQTIHQWPATLVQPVGSPLSLECTVEGTSNPNLYWYRQAAGRGLQLLFYSVGIGQISSEVPQNLSASRPQDRQFILSSKKLLLSDSGFYLCAWSPQVREQYFGPGTRLTVT.

This chain joins TRBV12-1 and TRBJ2-2; the D call TRBD2 from the table was never checked on the DNA. TRBV12-1 is noted as a pseudogene. The CDR3 is 13 amino acids. CDR3 in DNA: TGTGCCAGCAGCCGAACGACTGCGGGGGAGCTGTTTTTT. Its protein product is CASSRTTAGELFF.

The chain couples TRBV19 to TRBJ2-3, with 11 bases aligning to TRBD1. J was trimmed by 3 bases and V by 2 bases; bases with no gene match: 10. Germline CDR1 is LNHDA and CDR2 is SQIVND (reference sequence). This CDR3 is built from 18 residues. This CDR3 is CASSIRGQGAGGTDTQYF. For the CDR3, the DNA is TGTGCCAGTAGTATACGCGGACAGGGGGCAGGAGGAACAGATACGCAGTATTTT.

This chain connects TRBV9 to TRBJ2-2; TRBD1 aligns across 8 bases. Trimming removed 3 bases from V and 6 bases from J; junction bases left unmatched: 19. The length of the CDR3 is 19 residues. The germline V gene encodes CDR1 SGDLS and CDR2 YYNGEE. CDR3 in amino acids: CASSGLDRAKQSRAGELFF. CDR3 sequence (DNA): TGTGCCAGCAGCGGGTTGGACAGGGCGAAACAATCACGGGCCGGGGAGCTGTTTTTT.

J is TRBJ1-4 and V is TRBV19, with 7 bases that match TRBD1. From germline, CDR1 is LNHDA and CDR2 SQIVND (reference sequence). The J segment lost 0 bases and the V segment lost 3 bases, leaving 7 bases of the junction unmatched. This CDR3 contains 17 residues. CDR3 nucleotide sequence: TGTGCCAGTAGTATGGACAGGAGCTATGCAACTAATGAAAAACTGTTTTTT. This translates into CASSMDRSYATNEKLFF.

The gene calls are TRBV28 and TRBJ2-1; D gene unclear. V lost 6 bases and J 2 bases, leaving 11 bases between the germline ends. The CDR3 contains 14 residues. Germline-derived CDR1 and CDR2 are MDHEN and SYDVKM. The CDR3 sequence: CASSLAEAYNEQFF. Here the CDR3 DNA reads TGTGCCAGCAGCTTAGCCGAGGCCTACAATGAGCAGTTCTTC. Full variable domain (rest looked up from reference TRBV28 and TRBJ2-1): DVKVTQSSRYLVKRTGEKVFLECVQDMDHENMFWYRQDPGLGLRLIYFSYDVKMKEKGDIPEGYSVSREKKERFSLILESASTNQTSMYLCASSLAEAYNEQFFGPGTRLTVL.

The genes are TRBV30 and TRBJ1-5, with D perhaps matching TRBD1 (6 bases). The V and J ends lost 5 bases and 4 bases respectively, with 9 bases between them. Per the germline V gene, CDR1 is GTSNPN and CDR2 is SVGIG (reference sequence). The CDR3 runs to 12 residues. Here the CDR3 DNA reads TGTGCCTGGGAACAGGGTAATCAGCCCCAGCATTTT. Translated: CAWEQGNQPQHF.